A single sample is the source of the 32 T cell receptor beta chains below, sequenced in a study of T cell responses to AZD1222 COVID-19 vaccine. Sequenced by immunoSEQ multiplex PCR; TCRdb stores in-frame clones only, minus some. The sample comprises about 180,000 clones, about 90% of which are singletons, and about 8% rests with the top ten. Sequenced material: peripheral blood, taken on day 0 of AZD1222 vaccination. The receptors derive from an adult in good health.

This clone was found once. CDR3 DNA sequence: TGCAGCGCGGCCCCGGGTAACACTGAAGCTTTCTTT. Amino acid sequence: CSAAPGNTEAFF. This sequence joins TRBV29-1 and TRBJ1-1; D gene unclear. CDR1 SQVTM and CDR2 ANQGSEA come from the germline V gene. There are 12 residues in the CDR3. Trimming took 7 bases from V and 2 from J, leaving 11 bases between them.

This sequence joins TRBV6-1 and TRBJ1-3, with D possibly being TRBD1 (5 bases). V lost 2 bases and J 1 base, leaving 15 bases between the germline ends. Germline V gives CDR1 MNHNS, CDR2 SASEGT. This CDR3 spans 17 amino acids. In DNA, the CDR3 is TGTGCCAGCAGTGAATTTGACAGTGCTCTGTCTGGAAACACCATATATTTT. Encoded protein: CASSEFDSALSGNTIYF.

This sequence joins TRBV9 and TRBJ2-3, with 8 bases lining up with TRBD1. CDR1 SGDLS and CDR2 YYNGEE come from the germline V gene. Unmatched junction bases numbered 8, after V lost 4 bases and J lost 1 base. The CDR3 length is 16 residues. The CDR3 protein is CASSPPTGVGTDTQYF. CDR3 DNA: TGTGCCAGCAGCCCACCGACAGGGGTAGGCACAGATACGCAGTATTTT.

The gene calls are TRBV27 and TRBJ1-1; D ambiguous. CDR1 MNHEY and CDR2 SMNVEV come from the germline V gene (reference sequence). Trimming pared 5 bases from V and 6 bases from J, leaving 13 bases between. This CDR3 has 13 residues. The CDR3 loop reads CASSNSGLAEAFF. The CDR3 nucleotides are TGTGCCAGCAGTAACTCAGGTCTCGCTGAAGCTTTCTTT.

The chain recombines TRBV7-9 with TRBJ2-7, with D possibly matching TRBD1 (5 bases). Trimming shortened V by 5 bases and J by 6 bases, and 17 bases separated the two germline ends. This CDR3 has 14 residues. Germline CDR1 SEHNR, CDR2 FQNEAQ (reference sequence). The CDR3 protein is CASSAKGQGTEQYF. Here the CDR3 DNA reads TGTGCCAGCAGCGCAAAAGGCCAGGGCACCGAGCAGTACTTC.

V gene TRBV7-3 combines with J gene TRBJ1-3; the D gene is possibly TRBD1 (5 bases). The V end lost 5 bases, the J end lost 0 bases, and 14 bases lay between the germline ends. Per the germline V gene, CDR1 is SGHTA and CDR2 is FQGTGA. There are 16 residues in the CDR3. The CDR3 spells CASSAGPIRSGNTIYF. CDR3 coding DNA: TGTGCCAGCAGCGCGGGACCGATCCGCTCTGGAAACACCATATATTTT.

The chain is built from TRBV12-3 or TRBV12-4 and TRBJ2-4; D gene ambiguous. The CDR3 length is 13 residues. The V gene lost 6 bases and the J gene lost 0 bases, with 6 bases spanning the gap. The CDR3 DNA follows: TGTGCCAGCAGGAATCTAGCCAAAAACATTCAGTACTTC. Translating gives CASRNLAKNIQYF.

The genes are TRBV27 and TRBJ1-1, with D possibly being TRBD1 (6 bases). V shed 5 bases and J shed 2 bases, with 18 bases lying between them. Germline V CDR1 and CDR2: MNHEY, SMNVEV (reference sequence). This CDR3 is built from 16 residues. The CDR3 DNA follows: TGTGCCAGCAGTAACGCGAGGGGCAGGGGCAACACTGAAGCTTTCTTT. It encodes CASSNARGRGNTEAFF.

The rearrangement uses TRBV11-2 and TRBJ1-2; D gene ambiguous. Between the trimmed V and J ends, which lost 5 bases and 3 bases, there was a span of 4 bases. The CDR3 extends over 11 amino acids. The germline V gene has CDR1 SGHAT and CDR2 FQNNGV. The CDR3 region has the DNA TGTGCCAGCAGCCAGGACTATGGCTACACCTTC. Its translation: CASSQDYGYTF.

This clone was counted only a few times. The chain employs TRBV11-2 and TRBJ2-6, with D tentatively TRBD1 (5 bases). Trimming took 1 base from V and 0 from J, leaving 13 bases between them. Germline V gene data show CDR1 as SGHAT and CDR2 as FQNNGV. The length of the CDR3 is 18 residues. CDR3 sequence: CASSLALWTTSGANVLTF. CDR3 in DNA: TGTGCCAGCAGCTTAGCCTTGTGGACAACCTCTGGGGCCAACGTCCTGACTTTC.

For the CDR3, the DNA is TGTGCCAGCAGCCTTAAGGCAGGGGAACATTACGAGCAGTACTTC. This sequence encodes CASSLKAGEHYEQYF. This chain links TRBV6-4 with TRBJ2-7; TRBD1 might be the D (6 bases). The germline V gene has CDR1 MRHNA and CDR2 SNTAGT. V lost 6 bases and J 4 bases, leaving 19 bases between the germline ends. The CDR3 spans 15 residues.

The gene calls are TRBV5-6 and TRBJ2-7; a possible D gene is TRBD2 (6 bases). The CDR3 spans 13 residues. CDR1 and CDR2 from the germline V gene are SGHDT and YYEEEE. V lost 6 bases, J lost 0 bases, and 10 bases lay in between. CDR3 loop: CASNAGSSYEQYF. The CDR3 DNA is TGTGCCAGCAACGCGGGGAGCTCCTACGAGCAGTACTTC.

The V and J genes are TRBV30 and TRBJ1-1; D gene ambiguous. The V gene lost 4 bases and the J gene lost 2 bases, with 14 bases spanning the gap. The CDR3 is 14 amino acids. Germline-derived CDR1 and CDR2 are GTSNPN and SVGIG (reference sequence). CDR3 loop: CAWIPPPINTEAFF. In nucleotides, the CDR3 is TGTGCCTGGATCCCCCCCCCAATAAACACTGAAGCTTTCTTT.

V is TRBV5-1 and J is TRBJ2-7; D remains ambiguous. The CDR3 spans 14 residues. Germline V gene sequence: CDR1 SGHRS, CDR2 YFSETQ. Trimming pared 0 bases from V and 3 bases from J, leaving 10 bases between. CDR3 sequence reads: CASSLGAANYEQYF. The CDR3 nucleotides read TGCGCCAGCAGCTTGGGGGCAGCCAACTACGAGCAGTACTTC.

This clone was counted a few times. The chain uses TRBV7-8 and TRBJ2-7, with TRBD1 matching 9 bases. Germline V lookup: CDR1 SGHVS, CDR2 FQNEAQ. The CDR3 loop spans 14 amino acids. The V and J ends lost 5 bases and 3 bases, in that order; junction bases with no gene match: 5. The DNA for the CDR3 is TGTGCCAGCAGCGAATACAGGGGGCTCTACGAGCAGTACTTC. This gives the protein CASSEYRGLYEQYF.

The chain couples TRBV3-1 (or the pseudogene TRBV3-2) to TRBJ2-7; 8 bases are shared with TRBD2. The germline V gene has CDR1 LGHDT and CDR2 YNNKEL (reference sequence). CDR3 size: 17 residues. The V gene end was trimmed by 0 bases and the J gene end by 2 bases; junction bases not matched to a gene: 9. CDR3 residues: CASSQDRAGGAAYEQYF. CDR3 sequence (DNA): TGTGCCAGCAGCCAAGATCGGGCCGGGGGGGCTGCCTACGAGCAGTACTTC.

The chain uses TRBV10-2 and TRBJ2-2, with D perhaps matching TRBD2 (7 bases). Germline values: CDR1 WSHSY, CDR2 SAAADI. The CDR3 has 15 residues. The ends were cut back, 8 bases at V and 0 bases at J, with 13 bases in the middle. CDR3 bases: TGCGCCAGCTTTGGCGGGGGCGCGAACACCGGGGAGCTGTTTTTT. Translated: CASFGGGANTGELFF.

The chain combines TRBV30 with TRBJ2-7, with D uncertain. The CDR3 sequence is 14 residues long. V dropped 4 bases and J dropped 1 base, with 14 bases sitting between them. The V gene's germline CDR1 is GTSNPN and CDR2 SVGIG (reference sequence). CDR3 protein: CAWTRTAGSYEQYF. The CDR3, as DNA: TGTGCCTGGACTCGGACCGCCGGATCCTACGAGCAGTACTTC. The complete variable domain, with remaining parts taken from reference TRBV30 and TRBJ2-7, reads SQTIHQWPATLVQPVGSPLSLECTVEGTSNPNLYWYRQAAGRGLQLLFYSVGIGQISSEVPQNLSASRPQDRQFILSSKKLLLSDSGFYLCAWTRTAGSYEQYFGPGTRLTVT.

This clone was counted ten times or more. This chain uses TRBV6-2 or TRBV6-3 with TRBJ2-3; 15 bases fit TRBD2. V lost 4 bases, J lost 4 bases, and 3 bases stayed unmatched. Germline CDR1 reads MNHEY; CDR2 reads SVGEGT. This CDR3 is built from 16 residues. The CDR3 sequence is CASSSGLAGGPDTQYF. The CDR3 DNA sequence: TGTGCCAGCAGTTCGGGACTAGCGGGGGGTCCAGATACGCAGTATTTT.

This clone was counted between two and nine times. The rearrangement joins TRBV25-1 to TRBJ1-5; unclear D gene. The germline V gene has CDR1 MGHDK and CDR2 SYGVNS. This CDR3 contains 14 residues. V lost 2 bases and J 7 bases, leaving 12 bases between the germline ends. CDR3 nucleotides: TGTGCCAGCAGTGAAGTTTCGGAGGACCAGCCCCAGCATTTT. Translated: CASSEVSEDQPQHF. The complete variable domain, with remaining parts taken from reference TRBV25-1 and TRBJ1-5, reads EADIYQTPRYLVIGTGKKITLECSQTMGHDKMYWYQQDPGMELHLIHYSYGVNSTEKGDLSSESTVSRIRTEHFPLTLESARPSHTSQYLCASSEVSEDQPQHFGDGTRLSIL.

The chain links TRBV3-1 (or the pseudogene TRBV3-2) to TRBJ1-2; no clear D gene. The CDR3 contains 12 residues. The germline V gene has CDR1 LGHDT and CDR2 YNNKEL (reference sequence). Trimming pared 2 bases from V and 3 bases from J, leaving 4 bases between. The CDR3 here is CASSQSYYGYTF. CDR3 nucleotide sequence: TGTGCCAGCAGCCAATCTTACTATGGCTACACCTTC.

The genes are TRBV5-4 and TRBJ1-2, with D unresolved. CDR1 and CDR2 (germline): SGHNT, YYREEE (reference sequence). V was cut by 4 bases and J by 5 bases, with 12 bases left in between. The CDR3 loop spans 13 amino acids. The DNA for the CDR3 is TGTGCCAGCAGCCCCCTTCGCGGATATGGCTACACCTTC. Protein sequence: CASSPLRGYGYTF.

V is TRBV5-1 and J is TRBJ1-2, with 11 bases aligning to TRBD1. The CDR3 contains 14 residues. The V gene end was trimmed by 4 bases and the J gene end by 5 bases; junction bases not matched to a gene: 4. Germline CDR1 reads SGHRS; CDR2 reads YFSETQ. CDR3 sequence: CASSPGQGAYGYTF. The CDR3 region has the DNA TGCGCCAGCAGCCCCGGACAGGGGGCTTATGGCTACACCTTC.

CDR3 protein: CASRRAGNTGELFF. The CDR3 DNA reads as TGTGCCAGCAGGAGGGCAGGCAACACCGGGGAGCTGTTTTTT. The chain employs TRBV11-2 and TRBJ2-2; TRBD2 might be the D (5 bases). The germline V gene has CDR1 SGHAT and CDR2 FQNNGV. The V gene lost 6 bases and the J gene lost 2 bases, with 10 bases spanning the gap. The CDR3 is 14 amino acids.

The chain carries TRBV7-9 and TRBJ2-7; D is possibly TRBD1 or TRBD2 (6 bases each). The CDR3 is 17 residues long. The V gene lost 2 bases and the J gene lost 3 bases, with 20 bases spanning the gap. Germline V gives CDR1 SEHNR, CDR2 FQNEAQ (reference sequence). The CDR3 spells CASSLPPPVGGNYEQYF. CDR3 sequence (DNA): TGTGCCAGCAGCTTACCCCCCCCTGTGGGGGGCAACTACGAGCAGTACTTC.

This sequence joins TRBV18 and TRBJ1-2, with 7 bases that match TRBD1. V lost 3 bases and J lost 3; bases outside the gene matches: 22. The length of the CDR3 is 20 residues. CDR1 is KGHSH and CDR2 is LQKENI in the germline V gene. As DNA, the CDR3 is TGTGCCAGCTCACCGTCAGCGTTTACAGGGGCAGGGGACAGTGACTATGGCTACACCTTC. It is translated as CASSPSAFTGAGDSDYGYTF. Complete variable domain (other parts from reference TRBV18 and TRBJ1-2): NAGVMQNPRHLVRRRGQEARLRCSPMKGHSHVYWYRQLPEEGLKFMVYLQKENIIDESGMPKERFSAEFPKEGPSILRIQQVVRGDSAAYFCASSPSAFTGAGDSDYGYTFGSGTRLTVV.

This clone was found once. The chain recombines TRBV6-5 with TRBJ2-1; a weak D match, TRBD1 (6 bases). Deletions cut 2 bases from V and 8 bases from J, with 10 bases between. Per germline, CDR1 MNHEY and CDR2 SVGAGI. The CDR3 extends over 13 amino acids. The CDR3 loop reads CASSYPGVYEQFF. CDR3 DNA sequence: TGTGCCAGCAGTTACCCAGGGGTCTATGAGCAGTTCTTC.

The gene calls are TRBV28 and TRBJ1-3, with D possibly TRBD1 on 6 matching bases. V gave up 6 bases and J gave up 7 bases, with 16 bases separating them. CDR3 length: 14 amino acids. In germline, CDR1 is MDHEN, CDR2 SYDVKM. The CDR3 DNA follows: TGTGCCAGCAGCGAAGCGGACAGCCTTAACACCATATATTTT. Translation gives CASSEADSLNTIYF. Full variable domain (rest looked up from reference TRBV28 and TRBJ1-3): DVKVTQSSRYLVKRTGEKVFLECVQDMDHENMFWYRQDPGLGLRLIYFSYDVKMKEKGDIPEGYSVSREKKERFSLILESASTNQTSMYLCASSEADSLNTIYFGEGSWLTVV.

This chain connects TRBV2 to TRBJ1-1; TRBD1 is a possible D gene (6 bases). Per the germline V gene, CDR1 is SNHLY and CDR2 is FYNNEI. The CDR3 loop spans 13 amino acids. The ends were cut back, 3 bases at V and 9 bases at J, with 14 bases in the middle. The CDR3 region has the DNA TGTGCCAGCAGTGATCTCGGGACACTAAAAGCTTTCTTT. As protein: CASSDLGTLKAFF.

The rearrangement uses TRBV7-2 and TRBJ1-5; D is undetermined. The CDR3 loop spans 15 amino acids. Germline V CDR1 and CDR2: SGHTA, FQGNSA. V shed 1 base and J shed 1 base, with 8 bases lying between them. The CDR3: CASSLGLGSNQPQHF. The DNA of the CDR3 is TGTGCCAGCAGCTTAGGGCTAGGGAGCAATCAGCCCCAGCATTTT. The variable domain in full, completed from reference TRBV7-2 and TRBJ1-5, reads GAGVSQSPSNKVTEKGKDVELRCDPISGHTALYWYRQSLGQGLEFLIYFQGNSAPDKSGLPSDRFSAERTGGSVSTLTIQRTQQEDSAVYLCASSLGLGSNQPQHFGDGTRLSIL.

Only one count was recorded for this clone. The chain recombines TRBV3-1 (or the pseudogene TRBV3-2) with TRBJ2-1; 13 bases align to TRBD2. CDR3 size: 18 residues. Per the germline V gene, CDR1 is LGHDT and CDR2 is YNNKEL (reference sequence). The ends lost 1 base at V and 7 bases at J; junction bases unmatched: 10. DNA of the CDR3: TGTGCCAGCAGCCAAGGACTAGCGGGGGGCCGGACGCTGAATGAGCAGTTCTTC. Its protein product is CASSQGLAGGRTLNEQFF.

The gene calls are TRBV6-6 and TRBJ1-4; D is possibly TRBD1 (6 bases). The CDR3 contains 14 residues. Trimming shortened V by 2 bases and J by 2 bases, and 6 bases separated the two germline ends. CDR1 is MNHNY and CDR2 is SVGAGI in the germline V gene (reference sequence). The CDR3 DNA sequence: TGTGCCAGCAGTTACAGGGGGACTAATGAAAAACTGTTTTTT. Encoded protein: CASSYRGTNEKLFF.